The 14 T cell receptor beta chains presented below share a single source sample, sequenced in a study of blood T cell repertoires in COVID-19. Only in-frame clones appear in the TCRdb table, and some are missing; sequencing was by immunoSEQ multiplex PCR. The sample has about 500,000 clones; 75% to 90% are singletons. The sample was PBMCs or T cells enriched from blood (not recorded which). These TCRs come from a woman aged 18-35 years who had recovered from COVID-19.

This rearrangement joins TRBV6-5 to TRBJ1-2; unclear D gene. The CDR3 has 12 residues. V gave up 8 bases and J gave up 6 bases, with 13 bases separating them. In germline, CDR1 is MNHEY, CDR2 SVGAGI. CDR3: CASAREEDGYTF. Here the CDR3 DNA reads TGTGCCAGCGCCCGGGAGGAGGATGGCTACACCTTC.

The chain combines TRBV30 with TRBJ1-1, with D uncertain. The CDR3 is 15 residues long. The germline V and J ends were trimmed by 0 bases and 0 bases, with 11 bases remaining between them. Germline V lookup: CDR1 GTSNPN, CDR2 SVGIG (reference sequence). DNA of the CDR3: TGTGCCTGGAGTGTAATTCGGGGAGTGAACACTGAAGCTTTCTTT. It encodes CAWSVIRGVNTEAFF.

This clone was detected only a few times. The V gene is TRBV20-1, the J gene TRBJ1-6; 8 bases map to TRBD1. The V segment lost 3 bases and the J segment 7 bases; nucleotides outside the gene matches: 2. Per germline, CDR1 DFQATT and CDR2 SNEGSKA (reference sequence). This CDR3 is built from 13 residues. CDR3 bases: TGCAGTGCTAGTCAGGGGGCAAATTCACCCCTCCACTTT. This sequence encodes CSASQGANSPLHF.

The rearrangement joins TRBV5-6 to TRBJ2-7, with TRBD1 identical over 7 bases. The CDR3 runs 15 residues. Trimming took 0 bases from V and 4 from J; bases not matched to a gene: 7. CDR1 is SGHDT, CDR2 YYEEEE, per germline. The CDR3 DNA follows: TGTGCCAGCAGCTTGGAAAGGGGGCGCAGGTACGAGCAGTACTTC. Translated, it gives CASSLERGRRYEQYF.

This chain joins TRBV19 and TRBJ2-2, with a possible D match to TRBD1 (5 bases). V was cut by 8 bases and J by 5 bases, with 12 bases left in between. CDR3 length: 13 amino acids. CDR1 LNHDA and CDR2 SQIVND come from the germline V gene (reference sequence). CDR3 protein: CASRTPETGELFF. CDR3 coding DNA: TGTGCCAGTCGGACACCGGAGACCGGGGAGCTGTTTTTT.

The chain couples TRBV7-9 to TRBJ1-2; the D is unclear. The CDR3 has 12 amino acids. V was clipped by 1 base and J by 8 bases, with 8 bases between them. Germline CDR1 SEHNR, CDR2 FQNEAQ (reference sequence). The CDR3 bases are TGTGCCAGCAGCTTAGGGGAGGTGGGCTACACCTTC. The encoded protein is CASSLGEVGYTF.

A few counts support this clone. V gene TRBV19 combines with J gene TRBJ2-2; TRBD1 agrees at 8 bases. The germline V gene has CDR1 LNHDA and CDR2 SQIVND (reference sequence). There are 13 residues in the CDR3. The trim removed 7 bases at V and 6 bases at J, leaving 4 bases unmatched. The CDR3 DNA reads TGTGCCAGTATGGACAGGGAAGCCGGGGAGCTGTTTTTT. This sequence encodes CASMDREAGELFF.

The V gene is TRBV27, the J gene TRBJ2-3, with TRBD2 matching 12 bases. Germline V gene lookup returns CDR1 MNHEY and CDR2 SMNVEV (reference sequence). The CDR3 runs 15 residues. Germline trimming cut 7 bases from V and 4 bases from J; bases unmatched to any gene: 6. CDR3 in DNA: TGTGCCAGCAACCTCGGACTAGCGGGGTCAGATACGCAGTATTTT. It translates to CASNLGLAGSDTQYF.

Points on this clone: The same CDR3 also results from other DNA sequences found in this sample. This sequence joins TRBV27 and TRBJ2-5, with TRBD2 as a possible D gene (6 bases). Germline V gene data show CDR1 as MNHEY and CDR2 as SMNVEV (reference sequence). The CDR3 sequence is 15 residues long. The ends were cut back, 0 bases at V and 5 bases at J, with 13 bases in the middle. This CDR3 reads CASSLSSGGGETQYF. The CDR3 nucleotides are TGTGCCAGCAGTTTATCGTCCGGTGGAGGGGAGACCCAGTACTTC.

CDR3 DNA: TGTGCCAGCAGCCCTTCAGACAGGGATGATGGCTACACCTTC. Its translation: CASSPSDRDDGYTF. The chain employs TRBV5-6 and TRBJ1-2, with TRBD1 identical over 7 bases. Per the germline V gene, CDR1 is SGHDT and CDR2 is YYEEEE. J lost 6 bases, V lost 4 bases, and 9 bases had no gene match. The CDR3 totals 14 residues. The entire variable domain, with the rest obtained from reference TRBV5-6 and TRBJ1-2, is as follows: DAGVTQSPTHLIKTRGQQVTLRCSPKSGHDTVSWYQQALGQGPQFIFQYYEEEERQRGNFPDRFSGHQFPNYSSELNVNALLLGDSALYLCASSPSDRDDGYTFGSGTRLTVV.

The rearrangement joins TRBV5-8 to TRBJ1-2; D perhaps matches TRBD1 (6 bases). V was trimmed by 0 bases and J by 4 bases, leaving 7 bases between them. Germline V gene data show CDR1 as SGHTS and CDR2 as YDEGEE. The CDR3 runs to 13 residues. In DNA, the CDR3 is TGTGCCAGCAGCTTGGACAGGGTCTATGGCTACACCTTC. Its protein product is CASSLDRVYGYTF.

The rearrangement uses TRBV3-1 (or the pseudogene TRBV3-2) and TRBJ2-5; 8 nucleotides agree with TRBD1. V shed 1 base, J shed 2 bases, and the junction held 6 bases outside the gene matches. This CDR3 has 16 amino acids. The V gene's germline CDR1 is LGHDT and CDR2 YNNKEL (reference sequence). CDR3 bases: TGTGCCAGCAGCCAAGGACAGGGGAACGGACAAGAGACCCAGTACTTC. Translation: CASSQGQGNGQETQYF.

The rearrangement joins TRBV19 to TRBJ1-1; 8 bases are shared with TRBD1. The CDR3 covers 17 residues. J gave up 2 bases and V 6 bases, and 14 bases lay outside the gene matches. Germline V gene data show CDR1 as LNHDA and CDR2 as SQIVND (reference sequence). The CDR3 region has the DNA TGTGCCAGTAGCCTGGACAGGGAGAAGGGGTTAAACACTGAAGCTTTCTTT. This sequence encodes CASSLDREKGLNTEAFF.

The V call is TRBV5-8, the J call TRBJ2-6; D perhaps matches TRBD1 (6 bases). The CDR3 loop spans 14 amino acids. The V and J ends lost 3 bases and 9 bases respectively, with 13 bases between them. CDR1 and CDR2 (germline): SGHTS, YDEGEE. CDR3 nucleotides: TGTGCCAGCAGCTCCCTGGACAGATTCAACGTCCTGACTTTC. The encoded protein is CASSSLDRFNVLTF.